The TCR beta chain described here comes from a study of blood T cell repertoires in COVID-19. This CDR3 is 15 amino acids long. Germline-derived CDR1 and CDR2 are KGHSH and LQKENI. V lost 4 bases and J 3 bases, leaving 13 bases between the germline ends. Profiling relied on immunoSEQ multiplex PCR, and the TCRdb table lists in-frame clones only, not all of them. The sample records 200,000 to 250,000 clones, roughly 87% being singletons. This receptor was identified in a woman aged 18-29 years who had recovered from COVID-19. This chain connects TRBV18 to TRBJ2-1; D may be TRBD2 (5 bases). The sample comprised peripheral blood. CDR3 region: CASSLGSDFYNEQFF. The CDR3 DNA sequence: TGTGCCAGCTCACTAGGATCGGACTTCTACAATGAGCAGTTCTTC. The variable domain in full, completed from reference TRBV18 and TRBJ2-1, reads NAGVMQNPRHLVRRRGQEARLRCSPMKGHSHVYWYRQLPEEGLKFMVYLQKENIIDESGMPKERFSAEFPKEGPSILRIQQVVRGDSAAYFCASSLGSDFYNEQFFGPGTRLTVL.